The sequence of this T cell receptor (beta chain) was determined in a study of beta chain features in type 1 diabetes. Study conclusions and caveats: Among type 1 diabetes patients, VDJ junctions had fewer insertions and more deletions. Patients' naive, central memory and regulatory TCRB repertoires appeared more alike than those of healthy donors. The influence of HLA type on TCRB rearrangement stayed undetermined.

The authors reverse transcribed all of the isolated RNA, so sequencing captured expressed TCRB transcripts. Measured with immunoSEQ multiplex PCR; TCRdb has only the in-frame clones, and not every one. The sample lists about 400,000 clones; around 13% were seen once. Sorting of CD4+ naive, central memory, regulatory and stem cell-like memory cells was performed via CD45RO/CCR7/CD25/CD127/CD95/CD27. The CDR3 is 15 amino acids. The germline V gene has CDR1 MNHNY and CDR2 SVGAGI (reference sequence). V was cut by 5 bases and J by 10 bases, with 20 bases left in between. With respect to this clone: Its antigen is not identified.

The material sequenced was naive CD4+ T cells from blood. This TCR derives from a man aged 18 to 29 in good health. The chain couples TRBV6-6 to TRBJ2-2, with a weak D call TRBD1 (6 bases). The CDR3 DNA sequence: TGTGCCAGCAGTACCCCACAGGGTGTAGTGGAGGAGCTGTTTTTT. Protein: CASSTPQGVVEELFF.